One sample yielded the 10 T cell receptor beta chains listed below, sequenced in a study of tumor-infiltrating lymphocytes in primary liver carcinoma. Making TCR beta cDNA involved roughly 500 ng total RNA and a constant-region primer. Three nested multiplex PCR rounds of slightly modified ARM-PCR generated TCR beta libraries. PCR rounds one and two used TRBV1-TRBV30 forward primers with a C-beta reverse primer for around 9 cycles each. TCRdb re-analysed the multiplex PCR reads in MiXCR, keeping a single row per CDR3 protein. The table records some 100,000 distinct CDR3 sequences, about 67% of them present only once. The study co-extracted DNA and RNA from around 20-30 mg of unsorted bulk tissue. The sample consisted of liver tumor tissue from sampling region 2. The sample's subset: tumor region T2, inferior pole. These receptors were obtained from a woman aged 60-75 years with primary liver carcinoma and hepatitis B virus infection.

About this clonotype: A single base separates this from a much larger clone, so it may be a read error. This chain links TRBV6-2 or TRBV6-3 with TRBJ2-1, with D perhaps assigned TRBD1 or TRBD2 (6 bases each). Germline V gene lookup returns CDR1 MNHEY and CDR2 SVGEGT. The length of the CDR3 is 14 residues. The CDR3 region is CASSYRGGYNDQFF. The CDR3 DNA is TGTGCCAGCAGTTATCGAGGGGGGTACAATGACCAGTTCTTC.

The rearrangement uses TRBV28 and TRBJ1-2; TRBD1 matches at 9 bases. The CDR3 length is 15 residues. Per germline, CDR1 MDHEN and CDR2 SYDVKM. J was trimmed by 4 bases and V by 5 bases; bases with no gene match: 8. The chain's CDR3 is CASSLSGTGTYGYTF. CDR3 in DNA: TGTGCCAGCAGTCTATCCGGGACAGGGACCTATGGCTACACCTTC.

Remarks on this clonotype: The junction departs from germline at one end; a sequencing error may be responsible. The chain has TRBV30 and TRBJ1-2; D is perhaps TRBD1 (6 bases). The germline CDR1 and CDR2 sequences are GTSNPN and SVGIG (reference sequence). This CDR3 is 16 amino acids long. The DNA for the CDR3 is TGTGCCTGGACTGTTTCACAGGGAGTCCGCATCTATGGCTACGCCTTC. Its protein product is CAWTVSQGVRIYGYAF.

For this clonotype: This is likely a read error, given that the CDR3 carries no conserved phenylalanine or tryptophan at its end. The genes are TRBV29-1 and TRBJ1-2, with TRBD1 as a possible D gene (6 bases). CDR3 length equals 12 residues. Trimming removed 3 bases from V and 8 bases from J, with 13 bases in between. Germline V gene lookup returns CDR1 SQVTM and CDR2 ANQGSEA. The chain's CDR3 is CSVEGRGYGYTL. The CDR3 nucleotides are TGCAGCGTTGAGGGCAGGGGCTACGGCTACACCCTC.

This clonotype was detected many times. This sequence joins TRBV28 and TRBJ2-7; D remains unclear. Looked up from germline, CDR1 is MDHEN and CDR2 is SYDVKM. Trimming cost V 4 bases and J 3 bases, with 4 bases left between them. The CDR3 runs 11 residues. The CDR3 DNA is TGTGCCAGCAGTTCGATCTACGAGCAGTACTTC. As protein: CASSSIYEQYF.

Note on this clonotype: This may arise from a read error, as a much more abundant clone is one base away. A read error is likely, as this CDR3 ends without the conserved phenylalanine or tryptophan. This chain joins TRBV12-3 or TRBV12-4 and TRBJ1-1; 10 nucleotides match TRBD1. The CDR3 is made up of 15 amino acids. CDR3 nucleotide sequence: TGTGCCAGCAGTCGACAGGGGGCGATGGGCACTGTAGCTTTCTCT. Amino acids: CASSRQGAMGTVAFS.

Comment on this clonotype: The junction and the germline gene differ at one end; a read error may be behind it. This CDR3 reads CANSIPTSGLVGMQYF. Written as DNA, the CDR3 is TGTGCCAACAGCATCCCGACTAGCGGCTTGGTAGGGATGCAGTATTTT. The J gene is TRBJ2-3, the V gene TRBV11-2, with 9 nucleotides matching TRBD2. The CDR3 sequence is 16 residues long. Germline V lookup: CDR1 SGHAT, CDR2 FQNNGV.

Remarks on this clonotype: At one of its ends the junction is not consistent with the germline gene, which may arise from a read error. The genes are TRBV7-9 and TRBJ2-7, with TRBD2 matching over 10 bases. There are 15 residues in the CDR3. Germline V gene data show CDR1 as SEHNR and CDR2 as FQNEAQ (reference sequence). The CDR3 spells CASNLAGGSTYEQYF. CDR3 sequence (DNA): TGTGCCAGCAACTTAGCGGGGGGTTCTACTTACGAGCAGTACTTC.

The chain joins TRBV5-5 to TRBJ2-3, with D perhaps matching TRBD1 (6 bases). Deletions cut 0 bases from V and 11 bases from J, with 10 bases between. The CDR3 consists of 12 residues. The germline gives CDR1 SGHKS, CDR2 YYEKEE (reference sequence). The CDR3, as DNA: TGTGCCAGCAGCTTGGGAGGGGACATGCAGTATTTT. This translates into CASSLGGDMQYF.

Note on this clonotype: One end of the junction fails to match germline, which may point to a read error. The rearrangement uses TRBV6-5 and TRBJ2-7; maybe TRBD1 (6 bases). There are 12 residues in the CDR3. CDR1 is MNHEY and CDR2 is SVGAGI in the germline V gene. The chain's CDR3 is CASISRGYEQSF. DNA for the CDR3: TGTGCCAGCATTTCCAGGGGTTACGAGCAGTCCTTC.